The rows below give T cell receptor beta chains drawn from one sample of a study of T-cell memory formation after mild COVID-19. TCRdb re-called the 5' RACE reads with MiXCR, one entry per CDR3 protein. This sample has roughly 350,000 distinct CDR3 sequences, with around 21% found just once. The sequenced sample consisted of PBMCs or a T cell subset sorted from them (not recorded which). The receptors were gathered from an adult woman who had mild COVID-19 (a few samples of this study predate the infection). Cell type and time point are not known. Each CDR3 is given with its conserved first and last residue. D genes are given only for firm matches. Clone size is stated in some rows and not others, as once, few, many or a class when expanded.

v_gene	d_gene	abundance	j_gene	CDR3nt	CDR3aa
TRBV5-6	TRBD1	once	TRBJ1-2	TGTGCCAGCGTCCGGACCGGGACAGCGAGCCATGGCTACACCTTC	CASVRTGTASHGYTF
TRBV4-1	NA	few	TRBJ1-2	TGCGCCAGCAGCCAAGTTAGTAACAACTATGGCTACACCTTC	CASSQVSNNYGYTF
TRBV24-1	TRBD2	few	TRBJ2-3	TGTGCCACCAGTCAGACTAGCGGGAGTACCACAGATACGCAGTATTTT	CATSQTSGSTTDTQYF
TRBV2	TRBD2	NA	TRBJ2-1	TGTGCCAGCAGTGCCGGGAGGGCACTAGGAGAGCAGTTCTTC	CASSAGRALGEQFF
TRBV24-1	NA	NA	TRBJ1-1	TGTGCCACCAGTGAAGGGTCGGGGGGCGGAGGGACTGAAGCTTTCTTT	CATSEGSGGGGTEAFF
TRBV19	NA	NA	TRBJ2-7	TGTGCCAGTAGTATAAGTCAGGCCTCTTTCTACGAGCAGTACTTC	CASSISQASFYEQYF
TRBV28	NA	few	TRBJ1-4	TGTGCCAGCAGTTTAACCACGGGTAATGAAAAACTGTTTTTT	CASSLTTGNEKLFF
TRBV20-1	TRBD1	NA	TRBJ1-2	TGCAGTGCTAGAGTGGACAGGGTGGATGGCTACACCTTC	CSARVDRVDGYTF
TRBV4-3	TRBD2	NA	TRBJ2-3	TGCGCCAGCAGCCCAGGGAGCGGGAGGGGTGATACGCAGTATTTT	CASSPGSGRGDTQYF
TRBV20-1	NA	NA	TRBJ2-7	TGCAGTGTCGGGATAGACAGGCAGCAGTACTTC	CSVGIDRQQYF
TRBV7-2	TRBD1	few	TRBJ1-2	TGTGCCAGCAGCTACGCTATAGGACAGGGGGACTATGGCTACACCTTC	CASSYAIGQGDYGYTF
TRBV9	TRBD1	NA	TRBJ1-1	TGTGCCAGCAGCCCCGGGACAGCCGACACTGAAGCTTTCTTT	CASSPGTADTEAFF
TRBV12-3/TRBV12-4	NA	NA	TRBJ2-3	TGTGCCAGCAGTCCGAGGGCCAGAGCAGATACGCAGTATTTT	CASSPRARADTQYF
TRBV20-1	NA	NA	TRBJ1-5	TGCAGTGCTAGAGTGGGCTTCCAACCGAATCAGCCCCAGCATTTT	CSARVGFQPNQPQHF
TRBV19	NA	NA	TRBJ2-6	TGTGCCAGTAGTATAGGACAGAGCTCTGGGGCCAACGTCCTGACTTTC	CASSIGQSSGANVLTF
TRBV12-3/TRBV12-4	TRBD1	few	TRBJ2-7	TGTGCCAGCAAGGGGGACAGGGGCGAGCAGTACTTC	CASKGDRGEQYF
TRBV7-2	TRBD2	few	TRBJ2-1	TGTGCCAGCAGCCCAAAGCGGGAGGTCTACAATGAGCAGTTCTTC	CASSPKREVYNEQFF
TRBV18	TRBD2	few	TRBJ2-3	TGTGCCAGCTCACCAATTCCTAGCGGGAGTCCCGAAGATACGCAGTATTTT	CASSPIPSGSPEDTQYF
TRBV12-3/TRBV12-4	NA	many	TRBJ1-1	TGTGCCAGCCCGCCGGAGAACACTGAAGCTTTCTTT	CASPPENTEAFF
TRBV5-1	TRBD1	many	TRBJ2-3	TGCGCCAGCAGCGCGGGACAGGGTTCTTTTGGTGGCCCAGATACGCAGTATTTT	CASSAGQGSFGGPDTQYF
TRBV27	NA	NA	TRBJ2-7	TGTGCCAAAACGAGAGGCTACGAGCAGTACTTC	CAKTRGYEQYF
TRBV5-1	TRBD1	few	TRBJ2-2	TGCGCCAGCAGCGAGGGACAGGGGGTTAACACCGGGGAGCTGTTTTTT	CASSEGQGVNTGELFF
TRBV12-3/TRBV12-4	NA	few	TRBJ1-1	TGTGCCAGCAGTCAAACCTGGAACACTGAAGCTTTCTTT	CASSQTWNTEAFF
TRBV20-1	NA	few	TRBJ2-1	TGCAGTGCTAGCGCAGGATTCTACAATGAGCAGTTCTTC	CSASAGFYNEQFF
TRBV5-1	TRBD1	few	TRBJ2-1	TGCGCCAGCAGTTCAGGGGGCGCGGGTACCCACAATGAGCAGTTCTTC	CASSSGGAGTHNEQFF
TRBV5-4	NA	NA	TRBJ2-5	TGTGCCAGCAGCTTGGAGCTTCGGGGAGGAGAGACCCAGTACTTC	CASSLELRGGETQYF
TRBV25-1	NA	NA	TRBJ2-7	TGTGCCAGCAGTGAATCGGGAGTGCTCCCCTACGAGCAGTACTTC	CASSESGVLPYEQYF
TRBV18	NA	NA	TRBJ2-7	TGTGCCAGCTCACCGGTAGAGACCTACGAGCAGTACTTC	CASSPVETYEQYF
TRBV14	TRBD1	NA	TRBJ1-2	TGTGCCAGCAGAAGGACAGGGTATGGCTACACCTTC	CASRRTGYGYTF